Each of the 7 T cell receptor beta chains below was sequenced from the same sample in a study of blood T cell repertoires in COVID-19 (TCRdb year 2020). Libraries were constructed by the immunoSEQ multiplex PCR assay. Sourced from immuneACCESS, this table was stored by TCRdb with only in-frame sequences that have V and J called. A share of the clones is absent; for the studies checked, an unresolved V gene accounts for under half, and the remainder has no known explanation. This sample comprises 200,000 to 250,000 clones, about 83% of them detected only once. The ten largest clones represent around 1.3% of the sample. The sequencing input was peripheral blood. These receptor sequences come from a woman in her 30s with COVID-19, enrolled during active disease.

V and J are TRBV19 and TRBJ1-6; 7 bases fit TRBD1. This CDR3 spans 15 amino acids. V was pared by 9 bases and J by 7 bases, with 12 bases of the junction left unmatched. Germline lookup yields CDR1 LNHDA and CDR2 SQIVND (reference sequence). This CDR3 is CASRTGASHNSPLHF. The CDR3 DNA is TGTGCCAGCAGGACAGGCGCTAGTCACAATTCACCCCTCCACTTT.

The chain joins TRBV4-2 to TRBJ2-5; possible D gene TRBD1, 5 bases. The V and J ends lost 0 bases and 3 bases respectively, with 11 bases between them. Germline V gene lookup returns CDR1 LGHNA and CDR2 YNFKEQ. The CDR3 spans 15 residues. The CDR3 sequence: CASSQEGRAEETQYF. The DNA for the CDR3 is TGTGCCAGCAGCCAAGAGGGCAGGGCAGAAGAGACCCAGTACTTC.

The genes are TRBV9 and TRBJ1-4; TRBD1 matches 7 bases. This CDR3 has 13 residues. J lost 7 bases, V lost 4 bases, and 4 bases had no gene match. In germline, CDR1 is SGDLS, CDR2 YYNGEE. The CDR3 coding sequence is TGTGCCAGCAGCTACCACAGGGGTGAAAAACTGTTTTTT. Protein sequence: CASSYHRGEKLFF.

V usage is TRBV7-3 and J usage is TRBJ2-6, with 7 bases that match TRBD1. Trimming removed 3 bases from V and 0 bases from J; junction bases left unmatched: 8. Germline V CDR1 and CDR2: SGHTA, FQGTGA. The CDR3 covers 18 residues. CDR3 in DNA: TGTGCCAGCAGCTTCCCTTGGGACAGAGACTCTGGGGCCAACGTCCTGACTTTC. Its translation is CASSFPWDRDSGANVLTF.

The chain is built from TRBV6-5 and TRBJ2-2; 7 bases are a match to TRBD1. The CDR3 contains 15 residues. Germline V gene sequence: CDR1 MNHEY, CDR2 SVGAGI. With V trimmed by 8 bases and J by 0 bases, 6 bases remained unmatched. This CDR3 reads CASAIRGPNTGELFF. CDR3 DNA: TGTGCCAGCGCGATTAGGGGGCCGAACACCGGGGAGCTGTTTTTT.

The CDR3 coding sequence is TGCGCCAGCAGTGTTCTAACAGACTACGAGCAGTACTTC. Its protein product is CASSVLTDYEQYF. This chain links TRBV10-2 with TRBJ2-7, with D unresolved. Germline assignment: CDR1 WSHSY and CDR2 SAAADI. V was trimmed by 4 bases and J by 3 bases, leaving 10 bases between them. The CDR3 totals 13 residues.

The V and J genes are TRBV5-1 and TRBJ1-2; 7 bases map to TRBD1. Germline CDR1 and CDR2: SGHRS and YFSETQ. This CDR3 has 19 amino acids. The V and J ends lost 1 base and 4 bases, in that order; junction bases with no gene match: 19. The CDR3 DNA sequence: TGCGCCAGCAGCTTGTGGGCTAACCGGGACAGCAGTAATATCTATGGCTACACCTTC. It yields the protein CASSLWANRDSSNIYGYTF. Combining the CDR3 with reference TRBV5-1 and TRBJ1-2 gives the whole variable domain KAGVTQTPRYLIKTRGQQVTLSCSPISGHRSVSWYQQTPGQGLQFLFEYFSETQRNKGNFPGRFSGRQFSNSRSEMNVSTLELGDSALYLCASSLWANRDSSNIYGYTFGSGTRLTVV.